These T cell receptor beta chains were read from a single sample in a study of a mutant IDH1 vaccine in newly diagnosed glioma. Antigen specificity for these receptors is unknown. Assay: immunoSEQ multiplex PCR; the TCRdb copy retains only in-frame clones and omits some. Here the sample spans more than 35,000 clones, roughly 79% being singletons. The sequences come from PBMCs, collected from a glioma patient whose treatment included an IDH1 peptide vaccine. Every receptor here comes from a man in his forties or fifties with glioma. Both conserved end residues are part of each CDR3.

J gene	V gene	CDR3 protein
TRBJ1-5	TRBV7-2	CASSLGPQPQHF
TRBJ2-1	TRBV25-1	CASSAAGSHNEQFF
TRBJ2-6	TRBV5-4	CASSLGSGANVLTF
TRBJ2-7	TRBV20-1	CSAGERHEQYF
TRBJ2-1	TRBV21-1	CASSKPARAYNEQFF
TRBJ2-2	TRBV7-2	CASSLGSNTGELFF
TRBJ1-5	TRBV19	CASSIQGASNQPQHF
TRBJ1-1	TRBV6-6	CASIGRTGGYTEAFF
TRBJ1-2	TRBV5-5	CASSPDGNYGYTF
TRBJ1-4	TRBV15	CATSGTGVGEKLFF
TRBJ1-2	TRBV7-9	CASSPWGGLDYGYTF
TRBJ1-4	TRBV18	CASSPLTGTHFDLATNEKLFF
TRBJ2-6	TRBV2	CASRQGTGANVLTF
TRBJ2-1	TRBV7-2	CASGTRGYNEQFF
TRBJ2-7	TRBV6-6	CASSSPTRTYEQYF
TRBJ1-4	TRBV4-2	CASSQVIGAGEKLFF
TRBJ1-2	TRBV4-1	CASSQVSGVGTGRNGYTF
TRBJ2-2	TRBV6-4	CASSDSPPNTGELFF
TRBJ2-1	TRBV5-1	CASSLGQPRGNEQFF
TRBJ2-7	TRBV27	CASGSNGRTYEQYF
TRBJ2-7	TRBV18	CASSPRYSEQYF
TRBJ1-2	TRBV6-5	CASSYWGAQDYGYTF
TRBJ1-5	TRBV4-2	CASSQVGAAEEPQHF
TRBJ1-1	TRBV7-2	CASSLAPGAEAFF
TRBJ1-6	TRBV5-6	CASSLVQINSPLHF
TRBJ2-6	TRBV7-9	CASSLRRGTGANVLTF
TRBJ2-4	TRBV30	CAWSVRTGTGSLAKNIQYF
TRBJ2-7	TRBV14	CASSPARAIQYF
TRBJ2-1	TRBV29-1	CSVELRDEQFF
TRBJ2-1	TRBV6-5	CASSYSRLIGDEQFF
TRBJ1-1	TRBV5-5	CASSWYGNTEAFF
TRBJ2-5	TRBV27	CASRPSAGQETQYF
TRBJ1-2	TRBV18	CASSPDRVLNYGYTF
TRBJ2-2	TRBV14	CASSQEVVAGELFF
TRBJ2-2	TRBV19	CASTPRGLANTGELFF
TRBJ1-2	TRBV19	CASSIETGPIGYTF
TRBJ2-2	TRBV9	CASSPRVLRHTGELFF
TRBJ2-1	TRBV6-1	CASSEGQEYNEQFF
TRBJ2-3	TRBV18	CASSPDRVQREFETDTQYF
TRBJ2-3	TRBV13	CASSFLGTDTQYF
NA	TRBV6-1	CASSPRTDSYEQYF
TRBJ1-1	TRBV2	CASSDLGQGNTEAFF
TRBJ2-7	TRBV27	CASNPGGAPYEQYF
TRBJ1-5	TRBV27	CASSLRSNQPQHF
TRBJ2-7	TRBV18	CASSRGLGVVEQYF
TRBJ1-2	TRBV30	CAWRKDSYNYGYTF
TRBJ2-5	TRBV27	CASSLKPFGLAGGWETQYF
TRBJ1-4	TRBV2	CATTGRTGPNEKLFF
NA	TRBV18	CASSPQVVSSYEQYF
TRBJ2-1	TRBV13	CASSTTGGRGNEQFF
TRBJ2-1	TRBV11-3	CASSSGGVNNEQFF
TRBJ2-5	TRBV27	CASSFRQGKQYF
TRBJ2-2	TRBV28	CASQILGLAPTGELFF
TRBJ1-6	TRBV7-2	CASSYRDGISGNSPLHF
TRBJ2-7	TRBV30	CAWSPGQSYEQYF
TRBJ2-5	TRBV7-2	CASSARLVETQYF
TRBJ1-2	TRBV27	CASRDAGTGRGYTF
TRBJ2-3	TRBV29-1	CSVESGVTDTQYF
TRBJ2-5	TRBV7-9	CASSFLAGGRGETQYF